Here is one TCR beta chain with its context. With V trimmed by 6 bases and J by 8 bases, 16 bases remained unmatched. In germline, CDR1 is SGHRS, CDR2 YFSETQ. The CDR3 length is 15 residues. This sample is part of a study of tumor and adjacent non-tumor tissue in lung cancer. A modified ARM-PCR protocol with three rounds of nested PCR amplified TCRbeta. In TCRdb, the multiplex PCR reads were re-called with MiXCR into one record per CDR3 protein. Altogether roughly 220,000 distinct CDR3 sequences are present, about two thirds being singletons, with the ten largest covering approximately 26%. RNA was extracted from bulk tissue without any cell sorting.

The specimen sequenced was lung tumor tissue. This chain links TRBV5-1 with TRBJ1-2; the match to TRBD1 covers 7 bases. This clonotype was obtained from a man aged 60 to 75 with non-small cell lung cancer. CDR3 sequence: CASIPTTGASEGYTF. CDR3 nucleotide sequence: TGCGCCAGCATCCCGACTACAGGGGCCTCGGAAGGCTACACCTTC.